The subject of this entry is one T cell receptor (beta chain). Its target is unknown. CDR1 is SGDLS and CDR2 is YYNGEE in the germline V gene. The CDR3 is 13 amino acids. V was shortened by 4 bases and J by 5 bases, with 12 bases between the two germline ends. Described treatment: oral pan-JAK inhibitor, 5-10 mg twice daily. cDNA reverse transcribed from extracted RNA served as the sequencing template. Profiled with immunoSEQ multiplex PCR; TCRdb holds only in-frame clones, not every one. Among about 200,000 clones, about three fifths were seen once, and the ten largest hold 4.5% to 6%. The sample originates from a study of CD8+ T cells in alopecia areata. Findings of the study overall: Persistence during tofacitinib was seen for many expanded lesional clones in scalp and blood.

This clonotype originated in a human donor with alopecia areata. This chain uses TRBV9 with TRBJ2-5; D is unresolved. The material was CD4+ T cells sorted from blood, obtained at week 24, from a patient treated with tofacitinib. CDR3 coding DNA: TGTGCCAGCAGCTCCCCTCTGAGGGAGACCCAGTACTTC. Amino acids: CASSSPLRETQYF.